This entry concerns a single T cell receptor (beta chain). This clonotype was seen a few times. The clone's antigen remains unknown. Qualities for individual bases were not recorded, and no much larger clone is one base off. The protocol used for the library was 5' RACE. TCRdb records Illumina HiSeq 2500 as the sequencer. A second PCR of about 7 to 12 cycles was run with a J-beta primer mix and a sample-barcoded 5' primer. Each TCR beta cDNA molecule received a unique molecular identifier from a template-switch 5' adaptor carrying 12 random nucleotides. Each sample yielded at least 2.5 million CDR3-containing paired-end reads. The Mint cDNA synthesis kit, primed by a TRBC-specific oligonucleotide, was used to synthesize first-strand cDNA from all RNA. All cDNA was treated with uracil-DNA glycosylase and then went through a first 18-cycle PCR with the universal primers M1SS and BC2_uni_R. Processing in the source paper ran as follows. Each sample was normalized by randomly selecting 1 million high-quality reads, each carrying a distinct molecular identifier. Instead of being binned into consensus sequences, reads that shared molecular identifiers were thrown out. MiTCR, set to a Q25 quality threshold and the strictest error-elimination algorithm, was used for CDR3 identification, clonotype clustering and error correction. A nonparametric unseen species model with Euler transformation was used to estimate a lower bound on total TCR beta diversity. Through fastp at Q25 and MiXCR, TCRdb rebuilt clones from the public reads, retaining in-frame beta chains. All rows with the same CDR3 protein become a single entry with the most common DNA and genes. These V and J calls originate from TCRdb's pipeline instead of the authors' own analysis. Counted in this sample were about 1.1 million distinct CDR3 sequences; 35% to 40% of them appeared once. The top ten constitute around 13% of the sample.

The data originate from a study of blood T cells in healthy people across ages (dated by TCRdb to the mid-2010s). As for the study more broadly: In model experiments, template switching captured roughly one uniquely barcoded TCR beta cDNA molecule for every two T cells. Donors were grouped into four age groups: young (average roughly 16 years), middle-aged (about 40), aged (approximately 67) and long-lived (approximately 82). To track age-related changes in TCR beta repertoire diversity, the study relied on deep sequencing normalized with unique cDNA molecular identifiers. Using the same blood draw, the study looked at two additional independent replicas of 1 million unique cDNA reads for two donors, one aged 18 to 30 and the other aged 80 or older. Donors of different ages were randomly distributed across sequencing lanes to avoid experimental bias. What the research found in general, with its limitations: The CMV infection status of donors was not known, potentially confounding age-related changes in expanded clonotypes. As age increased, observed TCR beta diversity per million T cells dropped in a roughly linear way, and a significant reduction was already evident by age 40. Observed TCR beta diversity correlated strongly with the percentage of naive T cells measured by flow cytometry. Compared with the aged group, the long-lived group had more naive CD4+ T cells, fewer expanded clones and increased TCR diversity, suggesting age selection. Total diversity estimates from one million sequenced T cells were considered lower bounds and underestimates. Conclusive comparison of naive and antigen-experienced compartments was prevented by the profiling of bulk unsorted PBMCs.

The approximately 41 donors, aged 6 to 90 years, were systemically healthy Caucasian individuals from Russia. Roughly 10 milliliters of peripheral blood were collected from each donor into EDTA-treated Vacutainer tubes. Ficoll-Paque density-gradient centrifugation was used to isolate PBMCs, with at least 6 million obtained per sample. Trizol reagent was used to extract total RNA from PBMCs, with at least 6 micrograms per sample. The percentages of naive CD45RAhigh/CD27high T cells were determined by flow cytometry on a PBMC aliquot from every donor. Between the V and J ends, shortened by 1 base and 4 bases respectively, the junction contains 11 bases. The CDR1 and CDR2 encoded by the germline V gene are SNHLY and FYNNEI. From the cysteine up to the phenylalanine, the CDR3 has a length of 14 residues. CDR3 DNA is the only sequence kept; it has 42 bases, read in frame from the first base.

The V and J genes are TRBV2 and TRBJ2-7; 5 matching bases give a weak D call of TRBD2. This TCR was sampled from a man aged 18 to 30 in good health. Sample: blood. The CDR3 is CASSEVDYTYEQYF. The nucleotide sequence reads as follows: TGTGCCAGCAGTGAAGTTGACTACACTTACGAGCAGTACTTC.